One sample yielded the 27 T cell receptor beta chains listed below, sequenced in a study of Ad26.COV2.S vaccination and SARS-CoV-2 variants. Treatment given: roughly 18 received Ad26.COV2.S at low or high dose, single or two shots; about 5 received placebo; per-sample allocation not given. Collection of the samples took place on day 63 after the first injection of vaccine or placebo. TCRdb's table, derived via immunoSEQ multiplex PCR, lists solely in-frame clones and lacks some. Seen here are around 450,000 clones, nearly 90% observed once, and the top ten hold approximately 2.5%. The material was peripheral blood, obtained in a trial of Ad26.COV2.S vaccine versus placebo. The receptors shown here come from a person between 18 and 60 years old who received the Ad26.COV2.S COVID-19 vaccine or a placebo.

This chain uses TRBV6-5 with TRBJ2-3; D possibly corresponds to TRBD1 (6 bases). CDR1 MNHEY and CDR2 SVGAGI come from the germline V gene. Trimming pared 6 bases from V and 2 bases from J, leaving 15 bases between. The CDR3 totals 15 residues. DNA of the CDR3: TGTGCCAGCAGCCGCCGGGACACAAACACAGATACGCAGTATTTT. It translates to CASSRRDTNTDTQYF.

V gene TRBV6-2 or TRBV6-3 combines with J gene TRBJ1-5; tentatively, D is TRBD1 (6 bases). CDR1 and CDR2 from the germline V gene are MNHEY and SVGEGT. CDR3 length: 14 residues. Trimming cost V 2 bases and J 6 bases, with 11 bases left between them. The CDR3 spells CASSYRTGRQPQHF. CDR3 in DNA: TGTGCCAGCAGTTACCGCACAGGGCGTCAGCCCCAGCATTTT.

The chain couples TRBV2 to TRBJ2-3; maybe TRBD2 (6 bases). The CDR3 runs to 15 residues. The V end was cut by 9 bases, the J end by 6 bases, with 22 bases between. From germline, CDR1 is SNHLY and CDR2 FYNNEI. Here the CDR3 reads CARGGDRGRWDTQYF. The CDR3 DNA follows: TGTGCCAGAGGCGGGGATAGAGGTCGATGGGATACGCAGTATTTT.

This chain uses TRBV4-3 with TRBJ2-5; D is perhaps TRBD1 (6 bases). The germline V and J ends were trimmed by 2 bases and 2 bases, with 12 bases remaining between them. This CDR3 is built from 15 residues. In germline, CDR1 is LGHNA, CDR2 YSLEER. Here the CDR3 DNA reads TGCGCCAGCAGCCAATACAGGGACCTTCAAGAGACCCAGTACTTC. Translation: CASSQYRDLQETQYF.

The rearrangement joins TRBV7-3 to TRBJ2-3; 9 positions match TRBD2. This CDR3 region has 16 residues. Germline V gives CDR1 SGHTA, CDR2 FQGTGA. J lost 0 bases, V lost 3 bases, and 4 bases had no gene match. Here the CDR3 DNA reads TGTGCCAGCAGCTTGACTAGCGGTACTAGCACAGATACGCAGTATTTT. It codes for CASSLTSGTSTDTQYF.

The V gene is TRBV28, the J gene TRBJ1-5, with D tentatively TRBD1 (6 bases). V was shortened by 3 bases and J by 4 bases, with 16 bases between the two germline ends. CDR3 length equals 16 residues. Germline V gene sequence: CDR1 MDHEN, CDR2 SYDVKM. DNA for the CDR3: TGTGCCAGCAGTTTGGTCCAGGCAACAGGGAATCAGCCCCAGCATTTT. Encoded protein: CASSLVQATGNQPQHF.

The chain couples TRBV3-1 (or the pseudogene TRBV3-2) to TRBJ2-3; TRBD2 agrees at 8 bases. V shed 4 bases and J 2 bases; nucleotides not matched to a gene: 2. The length of the CDR3 is 14 residues. Germline V lookup: CDR1 LGHDT, CDR2 YNNKEL (reference sequence). The chain's CDR3 is CASSPTSATDTQYF. The CDR3 DNA reads TGTGCCAGCAGCCCGACTAGCGCCACAGATACGCAGTATTTT.

The rearrangement joins TRBV9 to TRBJ2-3, with TRBD1 identical over 9 bases. The junction had 7 bases not matched to a gene; V was cut back by 3 bases and J by 2 bases. This CDR3 has 16 residues. Looked up from germline, CDR1 is SGDLS and CDR2 is YYNGEE. Here the CDR3 reads CASSALTGGPTDTQYF. The CDR3 nucleotides are TGTGCCAGCAGCGCGCTGACAGGGGGTCCCACAGATACGCAGTATTTT. The variable domain in full, completed from reference TRBV9 and TRBJ2-3, reads DSGVTQTPKHLITATGQRVTLRCSPRSGDLSVYWYQQSLDQGLQFLIQYYNGEERAKGNILERFSAQQFPDLHSELNLSSLELGDSALYFCASSALTGGPTDTQYFGPGTRLTVL.

V is TRBV28 and J is TRBJ2-3; D uncertain. Per germline, CDR1 MDHEN and CDR2 SYDVKM. The ends were cut back, 6 bases at V and 6 bases at J, with 13 bases in the middle. CDR3 length: 13 residues. The CDR3 coding sequence is TGTGCCAGCAGGTTAGGGCCTGCCGATACGCAGTATTTT. It is translated as CASRLGPADTQYF.

This chain joins TRBV29-1 and TRBJ2-3; 7 nucleotides line up with TRBD1. V gave up 4 bases and J gave up 1 base; unmatched junction bases: 2. The CDR3 is 13 amino acids. Germline CDR1 SQVTM, CDR2 ANQGSEA. This CDR3 reads CSVAGQRTDTQYF. CDR3 nucleotide sequence: TGCAGCGTTGCGGGACAGCGCACAGATACGCAGTATTTT.

The gene calls are TRBV7-9 and TRBJ1-1; the D is unclear. Trimming removed 2 bases from V and 3 bases from J, with 7 bases in between. CDR1 and CDR2 (germline): SEHNR, FQNEAQ (reference sequence). The CDR3 covers 13 residues. DNA of the CDR3: TGTGCCAGCAGCTTAAGTTTAGACACTGAAGCTTTCTTT. It translates to CASSLSLDTEAFF.

J is TRBJ2-3 and V is TRBV5-1; the match to TRBD2 covers 11 bases. Losses at the gene ends were 7 bases for V and 2 bases for J; bases not matched to a gene: 6. The CDR3 is 15 residues long. Germline CDR1 is SGHRS and CDR2 is YFSETQ. Here the CDR3 reads CASGEGLAATDTQYF. The CDR3 DNA reads as TGCGCCAGCGGGGAGGGACTAGCGGCCACAGATACGCAGTATTTT.

The chain joins TRBV7-9 to TRBJ1-2; TRBD1 agrees at 7 bases. Germline assignment: CDR1 SEHNR and CDR2 FQNEAQ (reference sequence). The CDR3 totals 18 residues. V trimming: 7 bases; J trimming: 4 bases; junction bases outside the gene matches: 21. The CDR3 coding sequence is TGTGCCAGCATCCTCCATGGTCCCCGGACAGGACATATCTATGGCTACACCTTC. This sequence encodes CASILHGPRTGHIYGYTF.

This rearrangement joins TRBV11-3 to TRBJ2-2, with D maybe TRBD2 (6 bases). V lost 2 bases and J lost 6, with 16 bases in between. The germline V gene has CDR1 SGHNT and CDR2 YENEEA. This CDR3 contains 16 residues. The CDR3 DNA reads TGTGCCAGCAGCTTATTGTCGGAGGGTGGACCCGGGGAGCTGTTTTTT. It codes for CASSLLSEGGPGELFF.

This chain uses TRBV5-5 with TRBJ1-1; tentative D call: TRBD1 (5 bases). The CDR3 covers 12 residues. V was cut by 4 bases and J by 6 bases, with 10 bases left in between. The germline V gene has CDR1 SGHKS and CDR2 YYEKEE (reference sequence). As DNA, the CDR3 is TGTGCCAGCAGCGCAGGGAGGGCTGAAGCTTTCTTT. This sequence encodes CASSAGRAEAFF.

The rearrangement joins TRBV28 to TRBJ1-1; D gene ambiguous. Germline CDR1 and CDR2: MDHEN and SYDVKM. The CDR3 extends over 12 amino acids. V was pared by 9 bases and J by 8 bases, with 16 bases between. The CDR3 DNA is TGTGCCAGTAAAAACTACAAGGGAGAAGCTTTCTTT. The encoded protein is CASKNYKGEAFF.

DNA for the CDR3: TGTGCCAGCAGCCGAACAACAGGAGGGTCTGGAAACACCATATATTTT. This gives the protein CASSRTTGGSGNTIYF. This chain joins TRBV2 and TRBJ1-3, with a possible D match to TRBD1 (5 bases). The V gene lost 6 bases and the J gene lost 1 base, with 16 bases spanning the gap. Germline assignment: CDR1 SNHLY and CDR2 FYNNEI. The CDR3 runs to 16 residues.

Only one count was recorded for this clone. The rearrangement joins TRBV9 to TRBJ2-1; 9 bases map to TRBD2. After removal of 0 bases from V and 2 bases from J, the junction contained 3 bases not matched to a gene. CDR1 and CDR2 (germline): SGDLS, YYNGEE. This CDR3 spans 16 amino acids. This chain's CDR3 is CASSVEASGTYNEQFF. In DNA, the CDR3 is TGTGCCAGCAGCGTAGAGGCTAGCGGGACCTACAATGAGCAGTTCTTC.

The chain employs TRBV11-2 and TRBJ2-5, with D possibly matching TRBD2 (5 bases). Trimming took off 2 bases at V and 5 bases at J, with 15 bases between the two ends. Germline V gene sequence: CDR1 SGHAT, CDR2 FQNNGV. The CDR3 extends over 15 amino acids. The CDR3: CASSLLYTRGETQYF. CDR3 nucleotide sequence: TGTGCCAGCAGCTTACTCTATACGAGAGGGGAGACCCAGTACTTC.

This rearrangement joins TRBV5-1 to TRBJ2-2, with D possibly being TRBD1 (5 bases). The CDR3 spans 15 residues. Looked up from germline, CDR1 is SGHRS and CDR2 is YFSETQ. The germline V and J ends were trimmed by 2 bases and 6 bases, with 14 bases remaining between them. CDR3 protein: CASSFSVVRAGELFF. The CDR3 DNA reads TGCGCCAGCAGCTTCTCCGTAGTCAGGGCCGGGGAGCTGTTTTTT.

The chain combines TRBV5-6 with TRBJ1-5; possibly TRBD1 for D (5 bases). Deletions cut 0 bases from V and 5 bases from J, with 12 bases between. Looked up from germline, CDR1 is SGHDT and CDR2 is YYEEEE. CDR3 length: 15 amino acids. CDR3 residues: CASSLAGGIDQPQHF. CDR3 in DNA: TGTGCCAGCAGCTTGGCGGGGGGGATAGATCAGCCCCAGCATTTT.

This rearrangement joins TRBV19 to TRBJ1-6; no clear D. Trimming shortened V by 5 bases and J by 8 bases, and 7 bases separated the two germline ends. CDR1 is LNHDA, CDR2 SQIVND, per germline (reference sequence). The CDR3 extends over 12 amino acids. This CDR3 reads CASSARDSPLHF. CDR3 nucleotide sequence: TGTGCCAGTAGTGCTAGAGATTCACCCCTCCACTTT.

V usage is TRBV5-1 and J usage is TRBJ2-1; 9 positions match TRBD2. The V gene end was trimmed by 2 bases and the J gene end by 5 bases; junction bases not matched to a gene: 8. CDR1 and CDR2 (germline): SGHRS, YFSETQ. The CDR3 extends over 16 amino acids. The CDR3 sequence is CASSLSELAGNNEQFF. The CDR3 coding sequence is TGCGCCAGCAGCTTAAGCGAACTAGCGGGCAACAATGAGCAGTTCTTC.

The table lists this clone with a count of one. V gene TRBV24-1 combines with J gene TRBJ1-2; D unresolved. The V gene lost 9 bases and the J gene lost 8 bases, with 21 bases spanning the gap. There are 14 residues in the CDR3. The germline gives CDR1 KGHDR, CDR2 SFDVKD. CDR3 sequence reads: CATSGTYWRGGYTF. CDR3 sequence (DNA): TGTGCCACCTCCGGAACATATTGGCGGGGAGGCTACACCTTC.

V gene TRBV4-2 combines with J gene TRBJ2-1; 12 bases align to TRBD2. This CDR3 contains 18 residues. Trimming at V came to 0 bases and at J to 9 bases, leaving 12 bases not matched to a gene. Germline CDR1 and CDR2: LGHNA and YNFKEQ. DNA of the CDR3: TGTGCCAGCAGCCAAGATCCCCCCCTAGCGGGGGGGCGGAGTGAGCAGTTCTTC. This translates into CASSQDPPLAGGRSEQFF.

The chain is built from TRBV5-6 and TRBJ1-6, with TRBD1 matching 10 bases. J gave up 8 bases and V 4 bases, and 3 bases lay outside the gene matches. This CDR3 is 14 amino acids long. Germline-derived CDR1 and CDR2 are SGHDT and YYEEEE. CDR3 residues: CASSRGTGDSPLHF. CDR3 nucleotides: TGTGCCAGCAGCCGGGGGACAGGGGATTCACCCCTCCACTTT.

The chain joins TRBV5-4 to TRBJ2-3, with a weak D call TRBD2 (7 bases). The CDR3 has 15 residues. The germline V gene encodes CDR1 SGHNT and CDR2 YYREEE (reference sequence). The germline V and J ends were trimmed by 0 bases and 7 bases, with 15 bases remaining between them. The CDR3 region is CASSLGTRGDYTQYF. The CDR3 nucleotides read TGTGCCAGCAGCTTGGGGACTAGGGGGGACTATACGCAGTATTTT.